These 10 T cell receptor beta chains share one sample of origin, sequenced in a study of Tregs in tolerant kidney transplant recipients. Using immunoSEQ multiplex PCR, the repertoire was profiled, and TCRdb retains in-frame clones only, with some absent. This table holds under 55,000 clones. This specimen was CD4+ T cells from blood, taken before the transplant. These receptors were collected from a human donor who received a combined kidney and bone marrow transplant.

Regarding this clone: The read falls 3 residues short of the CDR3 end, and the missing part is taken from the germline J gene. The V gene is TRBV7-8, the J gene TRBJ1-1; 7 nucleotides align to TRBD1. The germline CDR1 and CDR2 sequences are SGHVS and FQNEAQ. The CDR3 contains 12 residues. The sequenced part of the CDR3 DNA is TGTGCCAGCAGCTTAGTTGGGGACAGA. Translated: CASSLVGDR. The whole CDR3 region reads CASSLVGDRAFF.

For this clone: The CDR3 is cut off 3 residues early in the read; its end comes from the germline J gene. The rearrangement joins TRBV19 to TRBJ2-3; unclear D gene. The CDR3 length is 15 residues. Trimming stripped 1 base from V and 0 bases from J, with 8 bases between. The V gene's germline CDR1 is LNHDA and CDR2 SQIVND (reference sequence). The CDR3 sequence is CASSIVPTSTDTQYF. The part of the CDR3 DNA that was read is TGTGCCAGTAGTATAGTCCCCACTAGCACAGATACG.

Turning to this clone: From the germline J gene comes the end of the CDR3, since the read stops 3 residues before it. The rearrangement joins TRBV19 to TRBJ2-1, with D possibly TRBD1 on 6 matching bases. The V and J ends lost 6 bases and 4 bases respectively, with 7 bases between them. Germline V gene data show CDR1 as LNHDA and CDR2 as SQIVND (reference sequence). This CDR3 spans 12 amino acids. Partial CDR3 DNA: TGTGCCAGTAGAGACAGGTACAATGAG. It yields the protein CASRDRYNE. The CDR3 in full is CASRDRYNEQFF.

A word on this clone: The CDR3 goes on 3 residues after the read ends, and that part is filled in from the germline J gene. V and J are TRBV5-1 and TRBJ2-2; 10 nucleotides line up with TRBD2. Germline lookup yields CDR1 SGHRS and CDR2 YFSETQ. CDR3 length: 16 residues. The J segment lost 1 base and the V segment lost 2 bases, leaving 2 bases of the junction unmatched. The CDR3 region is CASSLRLAGNTGELFF. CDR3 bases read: TGCGCCAGCAGCTTACGACTAGCGGGGAACACCGGGGAG.

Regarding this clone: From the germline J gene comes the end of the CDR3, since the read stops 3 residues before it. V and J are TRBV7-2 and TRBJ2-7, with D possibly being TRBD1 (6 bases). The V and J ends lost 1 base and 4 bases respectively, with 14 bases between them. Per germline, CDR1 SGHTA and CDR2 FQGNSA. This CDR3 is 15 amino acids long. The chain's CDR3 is CASSLVTGKGYEQYF. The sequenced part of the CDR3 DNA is TGTGCCAGCAGCTTAGTTACAGGGAAGGGTTACGAG.

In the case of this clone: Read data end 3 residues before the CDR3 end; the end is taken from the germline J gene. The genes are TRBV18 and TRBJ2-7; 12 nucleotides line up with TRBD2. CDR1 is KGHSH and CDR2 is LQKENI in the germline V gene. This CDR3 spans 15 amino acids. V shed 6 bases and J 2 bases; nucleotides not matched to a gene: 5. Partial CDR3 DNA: TGTGCCAGCTCGACACTAGCGGGAGGACCCTACGAG. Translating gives CASSTLAGGPYE. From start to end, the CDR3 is CASSTLAGGPYEQYF.

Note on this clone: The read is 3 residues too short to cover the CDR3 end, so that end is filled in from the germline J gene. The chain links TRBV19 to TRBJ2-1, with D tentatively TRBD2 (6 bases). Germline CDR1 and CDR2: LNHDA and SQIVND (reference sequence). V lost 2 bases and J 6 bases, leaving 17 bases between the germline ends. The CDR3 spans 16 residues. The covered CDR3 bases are TGTGCCAGTAGTATAAATCCGGGACTCCCCGTCAATGAG. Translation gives CASSINPGLPVNE. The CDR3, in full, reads CASSINPGLPVNEQFF.

The chain's CDR3 is CASSPTDSLTDTQYF. The sequenced part of the CDR3 DNA is TGTGCCAGCAGCCCCACTGACAGTCTCACAGATACG. The chain employs TRBV7-2 and TRBJ2-3; a possible D gene is TRBD1 (5 bases). The read ends 3 residues before the CDR3 terminus; that terminus is restored from the germline J gene. Germline V gene lookup returns CDR1 SGHTA and CDR2 FQGNSA. CDR3 length: 15 amino acids. V lost 5 bases, J lost 2 bases, and 14 bases lay in between.

The CDR3 loop is CASSSTSGAYNTEAFF. CDR3 bases read: TGCGCCAGCAGCTCGACAAGCGGGGCTTATAACACTGAA. The rearrangement joins TRBV5-1 to TRBJ1-1; possible D gene TRBD1, 5 bases. The read gets to within 3 residues of the CDR3 end, and the germline J gene fills in the rest. V lost 3 bases, J lost 2 bases, and 17 bases lay in between. Germline loops: CDR1 SGHRS, CDR2 YFSETQ. The CDR3 contains 16 residues.

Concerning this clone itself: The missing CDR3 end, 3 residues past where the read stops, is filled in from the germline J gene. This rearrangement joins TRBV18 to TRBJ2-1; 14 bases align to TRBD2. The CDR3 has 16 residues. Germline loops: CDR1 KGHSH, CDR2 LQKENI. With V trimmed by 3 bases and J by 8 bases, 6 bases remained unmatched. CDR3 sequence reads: CASSPLTSGGAYEQFF. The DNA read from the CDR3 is TGTGCCAGCTCACCTCTGACTAGCGGGGGGGCCTATGAG.